This T cell receptor (beta chain) was recovered during a study of blood T cell repertoires in COVID-19. Study summary: There were acute and convalescent COVID-19 samples, and they came from the United States, Italy and Spain. T cells, B-cell-depleted T cells, or PBMCs supplied cDNA or gDNA.

This CDR3 has 16 amino acids. CDR1 and CDR2 (germline): MNHEY, SMNVEV (reference sequence). After removal of 5 bases from V and 6 bases from J, the junction contained 13 bases not matched to a gene. In the study's own analysis: Quantification of nucleated cells was approximated via reference gene primer amplification. TCRdb keeps only in-frame clones here, not all; method: immunoSEQ multiplex PCR. Clone size and the V and J calls come from that table; the DNA yielded D and trimming. The sample shows approximately 74,000 clones, more than 80% of them seen only once. The sequence derives from a woman aged 80 or over with active or convalescent COVID-19. The genes are TRBV27 and TRBJ2-7, with 10 bases lining up with TRBD1. Material for sequencing was peripheral blood. This CDR3 reads CASSPLSGTGESEQYF. The CDR3 region has the DNA TGTGCCAGCAGTCCCCTCTCCGGGACAGGGGAAAGCGAGCAGTACTTC.